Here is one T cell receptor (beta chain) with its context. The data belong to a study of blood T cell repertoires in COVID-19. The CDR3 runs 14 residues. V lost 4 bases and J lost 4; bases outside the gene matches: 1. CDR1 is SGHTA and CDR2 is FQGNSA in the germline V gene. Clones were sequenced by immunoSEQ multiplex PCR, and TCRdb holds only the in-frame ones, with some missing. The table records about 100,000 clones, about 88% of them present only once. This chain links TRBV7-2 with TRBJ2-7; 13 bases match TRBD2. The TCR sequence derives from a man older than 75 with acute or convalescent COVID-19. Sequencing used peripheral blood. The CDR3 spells CASSSTSGRYEQYF. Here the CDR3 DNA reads TGTGCCAGCAGCTCGACTAGCGGGAGGTACGAGCAGTACTTC.